One T cell receptor (beta chain) is described in this entry. V lost 0 bases, J lost 6 bases, and 19 bases stayed unmatched. This CDR3 is 21 amino acids long. Germline V gene lookup returns CDR1 LGHNT and CDR2 FRNRAP. The data derive from a study of technical replicates of blood from a few donors. Sequencing was performed with immunoSEQ multiplex PCR; in TCRdb, only in-frame clones are kept and a portion is missing. This sample carries some 83,000 clones, 85% to 95% of them seen once, and the ten largest clones take around 0.43%. This chain connects TRBV12-5 to TRBJ2-7; 14 bases fit TRBD2. The sequenced sample was T cells isolated from PBMCs. This TCR was sampled from a human donor in good health. The CDR3 DNA reads TGTGCTAGTGGTTTGGTCCCCAGTCCGGGACTAGCGGGAGATTACGTAAGCGAGCAGTACTTC. The encoded protein is CASGLVPSPGLAGDYVSEQYF.